Listed below are T cell receptor beta chains from one sample, sequenced in a study of blood T cell repertoires in COVID-19. Only in-frame clones appear in the TCRdb table, and some are missing; sequencing was by immunoSEQ multiplex PCR. Of tens of thousands of clones listed, about 88% are singletons. Sequencing was done on a sample of peripheral blood. Every receptor here comes from a human donor in a cohort sampled during active COVID-19. Each CDR3 is given without its conserved first and last residue. Each record gives: V gene, CDR3 length, CDR3 protein.

v_gene: TRBV27
len: 11
CDR3aa: ASSLSLYNEQF

v_gene: TRBV3-1/TRBV3-2
len: 11
CDR3aa: ASRIGTGDGYT

v_gene: TRBV7-9
len: 11
CDR3aa: ASSTRGNYGYT

v_gene: TRBV7-9
len: 13
CDR3aa: ASSSRQSSYNEQF

v_gene: TRBV10-3
len: 15
CDR3aa: AISESLARSGANVLT

v_gene: TRBV11-1
len: 12
CDR3aa: ASSLVPRGNEQY

v_gene: TRBV12-5
len: 12
CDR3aa: ASGLGYRDNEQF

v_gene: TRBV18
len: 13
CDR3aa: ASSPGLANTGELF

v_gene: TRBV7-8
len: 15
CDR3aa: ASSLGGGLAEEETQY

v_gene: TRBV14
len: 13
CDR3aa: ASSTEGRNTDTQY

v_gene: TRBV7-2
len: 15
CDR3aa: ASSVTLAGAYYNEQF

v_gene: TRBV3-1/TRBV3-2
len: 12
CDR3aa: ASSQDRGLLGYT

v_gene: TRBV2
len: 11
CDR3aa: ASSVGQEKPQH

v_gene: TRBV5-1
len: 14
CDR3aa: ASTDHPGLNTGELF

v_gene: TRBV7-3
len: 12
CDR3aa: ASSLSGVAYEQY

v_gene: TRBV28
len: 14
CDR3aa: ASPVDPGGVLTEAF

v_gene: TRBV12-3/TRBV12-4
len: 11
CDR3aa: ASSLLPNYGYT

v_gene: TRBV6-5
len: 11
CDR3aa: ASSRAGAGELF

v_gene: TRBV9
len: 18
CDR3aa: ASSPGFSRAGGGERYEQY

v_gene: TRBV9
len: 12
CDR3aa: ASSVANWGGEQY

v_gene: TRBV2
len: 13
CDR3aa: ASQLDSTANYEQY

v_gene: TRBV28
len: 13
CDR3aa: ASSLRDRGWSPLH

v_gene: TRBV12-5
len: 14
CDR3aa: ASGQGGLGTNEKLF

v_gene: TRBV10-3
len: 12
CDR3aa: AISENRDRYEQY

v_gene: TRBV6-6
len: 14
CDR3aa: ASTLVPQRISYEQY

v_gene: TRBV5-1
len: 12
CDR3aa: ASSLEAGGTEAF

v_gene: TRBV5-1
len: 13
CDR3aa: ASSQTSGGHNEQF

v_gene: TRBV30
len: 11
CDR3aa: ALTRQMSEKLF

v_gene: TRBV28
len: 12
CDR3aa: ALGTSGKSYEQY

v_gene: TRBV6-5
len: 12
CDR3aa: ASSSGYPNEKLF

v_gene: TRBV11-2
len: 15
CDR3aa: ASSLFQLSAGQETQY

v_gene: TRBV7-9
len: 13
CDR3aa: ASSSLTGPTAEAF

v_gene: TRBV11-2
len: 13
CDR3aa: ASSLGSGKGQPQH

v_gene: TRBV6-1
len: 12
CDR3aa: ASSELPLNQPQH

v_gene: TRBV24-1
len: 14
CDR3aa: ATGVPRASGKETQY

v_gene: TRBV29-1
len: 12
CDR3aa: SVESGRSHYGYT

v_gene: TRBV19
len: 14
CDR3aa: ASRNKGEAITDTQY

v_gene: TRBV6-5
len: 12
CDR3aa: ASSYSRGGGGYT

v_gene: TRBV9
len: 13
CDR3aa: ASSVIAHPGGELF

v_gene: TRBV12-3/TRBV12-4
len: 10
CDR3aa: ASSLQGSAQY

v_gene: TRBV19
len: 11
CDR3aa: ASSIDRDQPQH

v_gene: TRBV5-6
len: 13
CDR3aa: ASSLRTGQGSAQF